The rows below give T cell receptor beta chains drawn from one sample of a study of T cells in Graves' hyperthyroidism and ophthalmopathy. One entry per CDR3 protein, called by TCRdb with MiXCR from the multiplex PCR reads. The sample holds about 410,000 distinct CDR3 sequences, roughly 14% seen once. Sequencing was done on a sample of blood. The receptor set was obtained from a man younger than 35 with Graves' ophthalmopathy. The CDR3 runs from the conserved cysteine through the conserved F or W.

CDR3	V	length	J
CASSKGQGLWEQYF	TRBV6-1	14	TRBJ2-7
CASSGLAGGPYNEQFF	TRBV12-3/TRBV12-4	16	TRBJ2-1
CASGPLTATNEKLFF	TRBV2	15	TRBJ1-4
CASSSGAGRGYTF	TRBV7-2	13	TRBJ1-2
CASSYSGLAAYNEQFF	TRBV6-5	16	TRBJ2-1
CSAGLASYEQYF	TRBV20-1	12	TRBJ2-7
CASNAGNDRAHSYEQYF	TRBV7-9	17	TRBJ2-7
CAWQENYGYTF	TRBV30	11	TRBJ1-2
CASSLWGQGLNQPQHF	TRBV27	16	TRBJ1-5
CSATPTIGSSNEQFF	TRBV20-1	15	TRBJ2-1
CASSGGSGGTDTQYF	TRBV2	15	TRBJ2-3
CASSIASGPLYNEQFF	TRBV19	16	TRBJ2-1